Described below is a single T cell receptor (beta chain) sequence and its context. The record originates from a study of blood T cell repertoires in COVID-19. Clones were read by immunoSEQ multiplex PCR, and TCRdb kept only the in-frame ones, dropping some. This sample carries under 350,000 clones, 70% to 90% of them seen once, and the ten largest clones take 1% to 1.5%. The clonotype comes from a man between 65 and 79 years old with acute or convalescent COVID-19. Sequenced: peripheral blood.

The CDR3 nucleotides are TGCGCAAGCCGGGGGTCCGGGACAGGGTTCACAGATACGCAGTATTTT. This codes for CASRGSGTGFTDTQYF. The V and J genes are TRBV5-1 and TRBJ2-3; TRBD1 matches at 9 bases. The CDR3 is made up of 16 amino acids. The germline V gene has CDR1 SGHRS and CDR2 YFSETQ.